The subject of this entry is one TCR beta chain. Its antigen is undetermined. The entry originates in a study of T cells expressing NK-cell markers. At the level of the study: The TCR beta repertoires originated in sorted CD3+CD56+NKG2C+, CD3+CD56+NKG2C- and CD3+CD56-NKG2C+ T cells. Whole-study results and caveats: Whether expanded NKG2C+ T cell clones were HCMV specific stayed uncertain. CD8+ T cells in more than five donors included dominant NKG2C+ clonotypes at roughly 1.0-8%.

Germline values: CDR1 SEHNR, CDR2 FQNEAQ (reference sequence). The CDR3 extends over 16 amino acids. UMIs were included in TCR beta cDNA generated by 5'RACE template switching. Reanalyzing the 5' RACE reads, TCRdb keeps one entry per CDR3 protein, without DNA. This sample lists some 340,000 distinct CDR3 sequences; its ten largest clones have roughly 5.4%. The clonotype was recovered from a man aged 18 to 69 in good health. The sample consisted of blood T cells: a sorted CD56 or NKG2C T cell subset, CD4+ or CD8+ T cells, or bulk PBMC T cells (not recorded which). The rearrangement uses TRBV7-9 and TRBJ2-4; the D call from TCRdb, TRBD1, cannot be confirmed without DNA. CDR3 residues: CASSPETGKAKNIQYF.